The clone carrying this TCR beta chain has a handful of counts. Antigen specificity is unknown. This entry comes from a study of OX40 agonist ivuxolimab in advanced cancers. General study points: The average count of expanded clones was higher among CD8+ T cells than among CD4+.

Germline lookup yields CDR1 GTSNPN and CDR2 SVGIG (reference sequence). The CDR3 totals 15 residues. Trimming stripped 2 bases from V and 1 base from J, with 14 bases between. Profiled with immunoSEQ multiplex PCR; TCRdb holds only in-frame clones, not every one. The sample records about 80,000 clones, more than 70% being singletons. This sequence originates from an adult with an advanced solid tumor such as melanoma, head and neck, liver or kidney cancer. The input for sequencing was CD4+ or CD8+ T cells sorted from blood, taken in a trial of the OX40 agonist ivuxolimab. This chain links TRBV30 with TRBJ1-1; D possibly corresponds to TRBD1 (5 bases). The CDR3 spells CAWSTGRLRNTEAFF. CDR3 DNA sequence: TGTGCCTGGAGTACGGGACGGCTACGGAACACTGAAGCTTTCTTT.